The 20 T cell receptor beta chains given below trace back to one sample, sequenced in a study of identical twins. In TCRdb, the 5' RACE reads were re-called with MiXCR into one record per CDR3 protein. The table shows about 690,000 distinct CDR3 sequences, with 6.1% occurring only once. What was sequenced was naive T cells sorted from blood. The receptors were gathered from a man younger than 35 in good health.

Ten or more counts support this clonotype. The V and J genes are TRBV9 and TRBJ2-1; no reliable D call. Trimming cost V 0 bases and J 5 bases, with 6 bases left between them. Germline CDR1 and CDR2: SGDLS and YYNGEE. This CDR3 is built from 13 residues. CDR3 sequence (DNA): TGTGCCAGCAGCGTAGTGGCGCACAATGAGCAGTTCTTC. This sequence encodes CASSVVAHNEQFF. Based on the CDR3 plus reference TRBV9 and TRBJ2-1, the full variable domain is DSGVTQTPKHLITATGQRVTLRCSPRSGDLSVYWYQQSLDQGLQFLIQYYNGEERAKGNILERFSAQQFPDLHSELNLSSLELGDSALYFCASSVVAHNEQFFGPGTRLTVL.

This clonotype was detected many times. The rearrangement joins TRBV4-2 to TRBJ2-1; 9 nucleotides line up with TRBD1. In germline, CDR1 is LGHNA, CDR2 YNFKEQ. CDR3 length: 13 amino acids. Trimming removed 10 bases from V and 3 bases from J; junction bases left unmatched: 4. The CDR3 coding sequence is TGTGCCACCCAGGGACAGGGCTACAATGAGCAGTTCTTC. Its translation is CATQGQGYNEQFF.

The CDR3 region has the DNA TGTGCCTGGAGTCGTTCGGGACTTCTCCAGCATTTT. This gives the protein CAWSRSGLLQHF. V is TRBV30 and J is TRBJ1-5, with D maybe TRBD1 (5 bases). Looked up from germline, CDR1 is GTSNPN and CDR2 is SVGIG (reference sequence). There are 12 residues in the CDR3. Trimming left V 2 bases short and J 12 bases short, with 14 bases between.

In its sample, this clonotype was seen a few times. Here the CDR3 DNA reads TGTGCCAGCAGCTTAGGGTTGAGCGAGCAGTACGTC. Translating it yields CASSLGLSEQYV. The chain joins TRBV7-8 to TRBJ2-7, with D uncertain. The CDR3 has 12 residues. Trimming took 1 base from V and 6 from J, leaving 7 bases between them. Germline assignment: CDR1 SGHVS and CDR2 FQNEAQ.

This clonotype was seen at least ten times. V gene TRBV4-1 combines with J gene TRBJ2-2, with D maybe TRBD2 (5 bases). The CDR3 is 16 residues long. Germline V gene data show CDR1 as MGHRA and CDR2 as YSYEKL. With 3 bases removed from V and 2 bases from J, the gap between germline ends came to 13 bases. CDR3 DNA sequence: TGCGCCAGCAGCCATACCCGGAGCGGCAACACCGGGGAGCTGTTTTTT. It translates to CASSHTRSGNTGELFF.

In this sample, this clonotype turned up a few times. This rearrangement joins TRBV29-1 to TRBJ1-5, with 7 nucleotides matching TRBD1. The CDR3 consists of 14 residues. V was pared by 4 bases and J by 4 bases, with 7 bases of the junction left unmatched. Germline V CDR1 and CDR2: SQVTM, ANQGSEA. The CDR3 here is CSVAPTGVNQPQHF. As DNA, the CDR3 is TGCAGCGTTGCCCCCACAGGGGTTAATCAGCCCCAGCATTTT.

This sequence joins TRBV18 and TRBJ2-5; D might be TRBD2 (5 bases). Germline-derived CDR1 and CDR2 are KGHSH and LQKENI. V was clipped by 0 bases and J by 0 bases, with 8 bases between them. This CDR3 contains 15 residues. The CDR3 is CASSPPGAYQETQYF. The CDR3 DNA reads as TGTGCCAGCTCACCACCGGGAGCGTACCAAGAGACCCAGTACTTC.

This clonotype was seen a handful of times. This may stem from a read error, because a much larger clone lies one nucleotide away. The rearrangement joins TRBV7-9 to TRBJ2-2; no reliable D call. Trimming removed 0 bases at V and 0 bases at J, with 5 bases between. CDR3 length equals 15 residues. Germline CDR1 and CDR2: SEHNR and FQNEAQ (reference sequence). CDR3 nucleotide sequence: TGTGCCAGCAGCTTAGCGGTGGCGAACACCGGGGAGCTGTTTTTT. Amino acid sequence: CASSLAVANTGELFF.

This clonotype was recorded many times. This chain connects TRBV29-1 to TRBJ1-4; D call uncertain. Germline V gives CDR1 SQVTM, CDR2 ANQGSEA. V was trimmed by 6 bases and J by 5 bases, leaving 16 bases between them. The CDR3 is 14 amino acids. The CDR3 reads CSVLLLQRNEKLFF. The CDR3 region has the DNA TGCAGCGTGCTTCTCCTCCAGAGAAATGAAAAACTGTTTTTT.

The sample holds many counts of this clonotype. The chain carries TRBV4-2 and TRBJ2-3; 11 positions agree with TRBD2. With 5 bases clipped from V and 3 bases from J, the junction kept 7 bases outside the gene matches. CDR3 length equals 16 residues. Germline V gene lookup returns CDR1 LGHNA and CDR2 YNFKEQ. In DNA form, the CDR3 reads TGTGCCAGCAGCGATCTAGCGGGAGGCCCGACAGATACGCAGTATTTT. As protein: CASSDLAGGPTDTQYF.

Written as DNA, the CDR3 is TGCGCCAGCAGCAAGAATCCGGGACTAGAGACGTACGAGCAGTACGTC. This codes for CASSKNPGLETYEQYV. The V and J genes are TRBV5-1 and TRBJ2-7; 8 nucleotides agree with TRBD2. J lost 4 bases, V lost 4 bases, and 13 bases had no gene match. From germline, CDR1 is SGHRS and CDR2 YFSETQ. This CDR3 region has 16 residues.

This clonotype was seen ten or more times. The gene calls are TRBV29-1 and TRBJ2-3; D may match TRBD1 or TRBD2 (6 bases each). This CDR3 has 13 amino acids. The ends were cut back, 7 bases at V and 6 bases at J, with 17 bases in the middle. The V gene's germline CDR1 is SQVTM and CDR2 ANQGSEA. The CDR3 protein is CSARGGTMDTQYF. CDR3 sequence (DNA): TGCAGCGCCAGGGGCGGGACCATGGATACGCAGTATTTT.

This clonotype was recorded at least ten times. The J gene is TRBJ2-2, the V gene TRBV3-1; possible D gene TRBD2, 5 bases. V was shortened by 1 base and J by 3 bases, with 6 bases between the two germline ends. This CDR3 has 14 residues. Germline CDR1 is LGHDT and CDR2 is YNNKEL (reference sequence). Written as DNA, the CDR3 is TGTGCCAGCAGCCAAGCCGGGGACACCGGGGAGCTGTTTTTT. Translated, it gives CASSQAGDTGELFF.

Ten or more counts support this clonotype. This rearrangement joins TRBV15 to TRBJ2-1; no definite D call. Trimming took 2 bases from V and 9 from J, leaving 8 bases between them. This CDR3 spans 12 amino acids. Germline loops: CDR1 LNHNV, CDR2 YYDKDF (reference sequence). DNA for the CDR3: TGTGCCACCAGCAGAACTGGGGTTGAGCAGTTCTTC. Amino acid sequence: CATSRTGVEQFF.

This clonotype came up a few times. The chain couples TRBV7-9 to TRBJ2-7; the D gene is possibly TRBD1 (6 bases). The CDR3 sequence is 14 residues long. V shed 5 bases and J shed 0 bases, with 11 bases lying between them. The germline gives CDR1 SEHNR, CDR2 FQNEAQ (reference sequence). The CDR3 region has the DNA TGTGCCAGCAGCACGAGGGACACCTCCTACGAGCAGTACTTC. This translates into CASSTRDTSYEQYF.

This clonotype has at least ten counts. CDR3 residues: CASSYTGFSGTGELFF. The CDR3 DNA is TGTGCCAGCAGTTATACAGGATTCTCGGGGACCGGGGAGCTGTTTTTT. This chain links TRBV27 with TRBJ2-2; D possibly uses TRBD1 or TRBD2 (5 bases each). CDR1 MNHEY and CDR2 SMNVEV come from the germline V gene (reference sequence). The CDR3 consists of 16 residues. V was cut by 4 bases and J by 5 bases, with 17 bases left in between.

Many counts were recorded for this clonotype. V and J are TRBV6-5 and TRBJ2-1; the match to TRBD2 covers 10 bases. V lost 2 bases, J lost 2 bases, and 0 bases stayed unmatched. This CDR3 region has 15 residues. Germline V gives CDR1 MNHEY, CDR2 SVGAGI. CDR3 coding DNA: TGTGCCAGCAGTTACGGACTAGCGGCCTACAATGAGCAGTTCTTC. Protein sequence: CASSYGLAAYNEQFF.

The V call is TRBV7-8, the J call TRBJ1-2, with D perhaps matching TRBD1 (6 bases). The CDR3 contains 14 residues. V was shortened by 5 bases and J by 8 bases, with 18 bases between the two germline ends. Germline V gene data show CDR1 as SGHVS and CDR2 as FQNEAQ. CDR3 residues: CASSPRGILQGYTF. CDR3 bases: TGTGCCAGCAGCCCAAGGGGGATATTGCAGGGCTACACCTTC.

This clonotype was seen only a few times. V usage is TRBV24-1 and J usage is TRBJ2-2, with D perhaps TRBD1 (5 bases). CDR1 KGHDR and CDR2 SFDVKD come from the germline V gene. This CDR3 is 18 amino acids long. Trimming removed 1 base from V and 4 bases from J, with 18 bases in between. The CDR3 spells CATSDFGRVLTGTGELFF. For the CDR3, the DNA is TGTGCCACCAGTGATTTCGGCAGGGTCCTCACCGGCACCGGGGAGCTGTTTTTT.

This clonotype appeared a few times. The chain joins TRBV18 to TRBJ2-7; D remains unclear. The germline V and J ends were trimmed by 5 bases and 6 bases, with 11 bases remaining between them. In germline, CDR1 is KGHSH, CDR2 LQKENI. The CDR3 loop spans 12 amino acids. The CDR3 bases are TGTGCCAGCTCATTTGTCTCGGGCGAGCAGTACTTC. Its protein is CASSFVSGEQYF. Using reference TRBV18 and TRBJ2-7 for the parts outside the CDR3, the full variable domain is NAGVMQNPRHLVRRRGQEARLRCSPMKGHSHVYWYRQLPEEGLKFMVYLQKENIIDESGMPKERFSAEFPKEGPSILRIQQVVRGDSAAYFCASSFVSGEQYFGPGTRLTVT.